Listed below are T cell receptor beta chains from one sample, sequenced in a study of T cell changes during pregnancy in multiple sclerosis. This table comes from immunoSEQ multiplex PCR, and its TCRdb copy is limited to in-frame clones, with some not included. The table includes 50,000 to 55,000 clones, 92% detected once. The source was CD4+ T cells from peripheral blood mononuclear cells, collected in the third trimester of pregnancy. The receptor set was obtained from a female donor with multiple sclerosis, enrolled in a pregnancy study. The CDR3 runs from the conserved cysteine through the conserved F or W. Each record gives: D gene, V gene, clone size, J gene, CDR3 DNA, CDR3 protein. D genes are given only for firm matches. Clone size appears in some rows only: once, few, many, or a class for an expanded clone.

TRBD1,TRBV30,NA,TRBJ2-5,TGTGCCTGGATGGGACAGGCCAAGAAAGAGACCCAGTACTTC,CAWMGQAKKETQYF
NA,TRBV6-6,once,TRBJ2-2,TGTGCCAGCAGTTACCAGGGCGGGGAGCTGTTTTTT,CASSYQGGELFF
TRBD1,TRBV6-1,NA,TRBJ1-5,TGTGCCAGCAGAGAACAGGGGAATCAGCCCCAGCATTTT,CASREQGNQPQHF
NA,TRBV25-1,NA,TRBJ1-6,TGTGCCAGCAGCAGGGTAGAACGGGCCCTCCACTTT,CASSRVERALHF
TRBD1,TRBV19,NA,TRBJ2-4,TGTGCCAGTTCCCCCTACCGACCGGGACAGGGACCAGCCAAAAACATTCAGTACTTC,CASSPYRPGQGPAKNIQYF
NA,TRBV15,NA,TRBJ2-7,TGTGCCACCAGCAGAGCCGAGGGTCTGAGGGTTCAGCAGTACTTC,CATSRAEGLRVQQYF
TRBD1,TRBV7-9,NA,TRBJ1-5,TGTGCCAGCAGCTTAGACAGGGGGTTTGAGCCCCAGCATTTT,CASSLDRGFEPQHF
NA,TRBV13,NA,TRBJ1-2,TGTGCCAGCAGCCGAGATTTTAACTATGGCTACACCTTC,CASSRDFNYGYTF
TRBD1,TRBV18,once,TRBJ1-2,TGTGCCAGCTCACCGACAGGGGGCCATGGCTACACCTTC,CASSPTGGHGYTF
NA,TRBV5-4,NA,TRBJ2-1,TGTGCCAGCAGCTTCATCGCCGGGACTCGATACAATGAGCAGTTCTTC,CASSFIAGTRYNEQFF
NA,TRBV7-8,NA,TRBJ1-1,TGTGCCAGCAGCTTATTCGGGGGGCGGATGAACACTGAAGCTTTCTTT,CASSLFGGRMNTEAFF
NA,TRBV11-1,NA,TRBJ1-6,TGTGCCAGCAGCCCCCGGGCCGGGGGTAATTCACCCCTCCACTTT,CASSPRAGGNSPLHF
NA,TRBV5-1,NA,TRBJ1-5,TGCGCCAGCAGCAGCGGAGCTAATCAGCCCCAGCATTTT,CASSSGANQPQHF
NA,TRBV5-1,NA,TRBJ1-3,TGCGCCAGCAGCTTGGGACAGCTCTCTCGGGGAAACACCATATATTTT,CASSLGQLSRGNTIYF
NA,TRBV7-9,NA,TRBJ2-7,TGTGCCAGCAGCTTAGCTGAGGTCAGGGGGGACGAGCAGTACTTC,CASSLAEVRGDEQYF
NA,TRBV2,NA,TRBJ1-6,TGTGCCAGCATAAGCAGGGGAGTGGGCTCCTATAATTCACCCCTCCACTTT,CASISRGVGSYNSPLHF
TRBD1,TRBV19,NA,TRBJ2-4,TGTGCCAGTAGTATGGGGGACAGACTTCTAGCCAAAAACATTCAGTACTTC,CASSMGDRLLAKNIQYF
NA,TRBV5-1,NA,TRBJ2-2,TGCGCCAGCAGCTTGGCCGGTTGGGGGGGCCGCTCGCCCGGGGAGCTGTTTTTT,CASSLAGWGGRSPGELFF
TRBD1,TRBV5-1,NA,TRBJ1-2,TGCGCCAGCAGCTTGGGCCAGGGGGCGGGTAACTATGGCTACACCTTC,CASSLGQGAGNYGYTF
TRBD2,TRBV7-2,NA,TRBJ2-2,TGTGCCAGCAGCCCGCCCACAGCGGGGGTGAACACCGGGGAGCTGTTTTTT,CASSPPTAGVNTGELFF
NA,TRBV18,NA,TRBJ2-5,TGTGCCAGTCAACAGGGTGTTCAAGAGACCCAGTACTTC,CASQQGVQETQYF
TRBD2,TRBV19,NA,TRBJ2-1,TGTGCCAGTAACGTAGCGGGGGAACACAATGAGCAGTTCTTC,CASNVAGEHNEQFF
NA,TRBV30,NA,TRBJ1-1,TGTGCCTGGAGGGGGGGGAACACTGAAGCTTTCTTT,CAWRGGNTEAFF
TRBD1,TRBV4-1,once,TRBJ2-6,TGCGCCAGCAGCCAACCGGGACAGGGACCTTCTGGGGCCAACGTCCTGACTTTC,CASSQPGQGPSGANVLTF
NA,TRBV6-6,NA,TRBJ1-1,TGTGCCAGCAGTGAGCGGGCGCGCGCTCCGGAAGCTTTCTTT,CASSERARAPEAFF
NA,TRBV2,NA,TRBJ2-3,TGTGCCAGCCACGGCAGGGGAGTCACAGATACGCAGTATTTT,CASHGRGVTDTQYF
TRBD1,TRBV18,NA,TRBJ1-5,TGTGCCAGCTCACCACCTGGACAGGGAAATCAGCCCCAGCATTTT,CASSPPGQGNQPQHF
TRBD1,TRBV27,NA,TRBJ1-6,TGTGCCAGCAGTTTTGGGACAGGGACATTCCCCCTCCACTTT,CASSFGTGTFPLHF
NA,TRBV6-1,NA,TRBJ2-1,TGTGCCAGCAGCGAGAATAATGAGCAGTTCTTC,CASSENNEQFF
TRBD1,TRBV9,NA,TRBJ2-1,TGTGCCAGCAGCGTTGCGGGACAGGGTTTCAACAATGAGCAGTTCTTC,CASSVAGQGFNNEQFF
NA,TRBV15,NA,TRBJ2-1,TGTGCCACCAGCAGAGAAAGGGGGGGGGCCCACAATGAGCAGTTCTTC,CATSRERGGAHNEQFF
NA,TRBV28,NA,TRBJ1-4,TGTGCCAGCAGTTCGGTAACCGGCGGTAATGAAAAACTGTTTTTT,CASSSVTGGNEKLFF
NA,TRBV19,few,TRBJ1-2,TGTGCCAGTGCCCAGGTTGGCTATGGCTACACCTTC,CASAQVGYGYTF
TRBD2,TRBV25-1,NA,TRBJ2-2,TGTGCCAGCAGATCTAGCGGGGGCTGGGGCGGGGAGCTGTTTTTT,CASRSSGGWGGELFF
NA,TRBV2,NA,TRBJ1-3,TGTGCCAGCAGTGAGGACAGAGCCCTCTCTGGAAACACCATATATTTT,CASSEDRALSGNTIYF
TRBD2,TRBV5-6,NA,TRBJ2-7,TGTGCCAGCAGCTCCCGCGGGGGGGTTGAGCAGTACTTC,CASSSRGGVEQYF
TRBD2,TRBV7-9,NA,TRBJ2-3,TGTGCCAGCAGCACGACCGGCGGGAGGGCAGATACGCAGTATTTT,CASSTTGGRADTQYF
NA,TRBV19,NA,TRBJ1-3,TGTGCCAGTAGACAGGGATTTCGAAACACCATATATTTT,CASRQGFRNTIYF
NA,TRBV6-5,NA,TRBJ1-1,TGTGCCAGCAGTCTGGACAGAGATGAAGCTTTCTTT,CASSLDRDEAFF
NA,TRBV2,NA,TRBJ1-6,TGTGCCAGCAGTGAGATGGCAGGCAACTATAATTCACCCCTCCACTTT,CASSEMAGNYNSPLHF
TRBD1,TRBV6-1,NA,TRBJ2-2,TGTGCCAGCGCAGGGGGCGCGACCGGGGAGCTGTTTTTT,CASAGGATGELFF
TRBD1,TRBV5-4,once,TRBJ2-3,TGTGCCAGCAGCCCCCTCGGGACAGTCTTCAGGGATACGCAGTATTTT,CASSPLGTVFRDTQYF
NA,TRBV11-1,once,TRBJ2-1,TGTGCCAGCAGCTTACGGTTGAATGAGCAGTTCTTC,CASSLRLNEQFF
NA,TRBV9,NA,TRBJ1-6,TGTGCCAGCAGCGTAAGGGGGGGGATGGATTCACCCCTCCACTTT,CASSVRGGMDSPLHF
TRBD2,TRBV4-1,once,TRBJ2-1,TGCGCCAGCAGCCAAGTAAGGGCACTAATAGCGGGGGGGTGGAATGAGCAGTTCTTC,CASSQVRALIAGGWNEQFF